The 12 T cell receptor beta chains below were found in one sample sequenced in a study of post-analysis software for immune sequencing data. Their antigen targets remain unknown. TCR beta libraries were prepared from cDNA with unique molecular identifiers. TCRdb recomputed calls from the PCR reads with MiXCR, one row per CDR3 protein. The sample includes 450,000 or so distinct CDR3 sequences, 45% of them seen just once. Study-wide results and limits: Elevated frequency relative to controls characterized 4 or 5 TRBV segments in patients, TRBV5-6, TRBV5-1 and TRBV20-1 among them.

Sequences were obtained from blood. These receptor sequences come from a girl aged 5 to 17 with multiple sclerosis.

This clonotype was seen a few times. The chain couples TRBV20-1 to TRBJ2-7; D not certain. CDR1 is DFQATT, CDR2 SNEGSKA, per germline (reference sequence). CDR3 length equals 12 residues. Trimming took off 3 bases at V and 3 bases at J, with 9 bases between the two ends. The CDR3 nucleotides read TGCAGTGCTAGTAGTAGTATCTACGAGCAGTACTTC. Translated: CSASSSIYEQYF.

The rearrangement links TRBV5-1 to TRBJ2-2; no clear D gene. Germline V gives CDR1 SGHRS, CDR2 YFSETQ. V was clipped by 0 bases and J by 6 bases, with 6 bases between them. This CDR3 has 13 amino acids. CDR3 in amino acids: CASSLGLAGELFF. The DNA of the CDR3 is TGCGCCAGCAGCTTGGGGCTGGCCGGGGAGCTGTTTTTT. Filled out from reference TRBV5-1 and TRBJ2-2, the complete variable domain reads KAGVTQTPRYLIKTRGQQVTLSCSPISGHRSVSWYQQTPGQGLQFLFEYFSETQRNKGNFPGRFSGRQFSNSRSEMNVSTLELGDSALYLCASSLGLAGELFFGEGSRLTVL.

V is TRBV5-1 and J is TRBJ2-5; 8 nucleotides line up with TRBD1. V lost 4 bases, J lost 5 bases, and 4 bases stayed unmatched. The CDR3 length is 13 residues. From germline, CDR1 is SGHRS and CDR2 YFSETQ. The CDR3 coding sequence is TGCGCCAGCAGCCCAGGGGGCTTCGAGACCCAGTACTTC. It codes for CASSPGGFETQYF. Based on the CDR3 plus reference TRBV5-1 and TRBJ2-5, the full variable domain is KAGVTQTPRYLIKTRGQQVTLSCSPISGHRSVSWYQQTPGQGLQFLFEYFSETQRNKGNFPGRFSGRQFSNSRSEMNVSTLELGDSALYLCASSPGGFETQYFGPGTRLLVL.

V is TRBV6-5 and J is TRBJ1-3; D not certain. V was cut by 0 bases and J by 9 bases, with 15 bases left in between. CDR3 length equals 15 residues. Germline values: CDR1 MNHEY, CDR2 SVGAGI. CDR3 protein: CASSYSASPFGTIYF. The CDR3 DNA reads as TGTGCCAGCAGTTACTCGGCAAGTCCCTTCGGCACCATATATTTT.

This clonotype was seen only a few times. This chain joins TRBV5-1 and TRBJ2-7, with 8 bases aligning to TRBD1. The CDR3 has 14 residues. Germline V lookup: CDR1 SGHRS, CDR2 YFSETQ. The V and J ends lost 4 bases and 2 bases, in that order; junction bases with no gene match: 5. CDR3 sequence reads: CASSPGDRTYEQYF. The CDR3 bases are TGCGCCAGCAGCCCAGGGGACAGGACCTACGAGCAGTACTTC. The full variable domain, in which reference TRBV5-1 and TRBJ2-7 provide the parts outside the CDR3, is KAGVTQTPRYLIKTRGQQVTLSCSPISGHRSVSWYQQTPGQGLQFLFEYFSETQRNKGNFPGRFSGRQFSNSRSEMNVSTLELGDSALYLCASSPGDRTYEQYFGPGTRLTVT.

The sample holds a few counts of this clonotype. The chain uses TRBV6-1 and TRBJ1-1; the D is unclear. CDR3 size: 14 residues. Germline CDR1 reads MNHNS; CDR2 reads SASEGT. V gave up 2 bases and J gave up 4 bases, with 11 bases separating them. As DNA, the CDR3 is TGTGCCAGCAGTGAACTGGGAGGGTCCACTGAAGCTTTCTTT. It specifies CASSELGGSTEAFF.

This rearrangement joins TRBV4-1 to TRBJ2-1, with 11 bases lining up with TRBD1. The CDR3 loop spans 15 amino acids. The germline V gene encodes CDR1 MGHRA and CDR2 YSYEKL. V lost 4 bases and J lost 5; bases outside the gene matches: 4. CDR3 sequence (DNA): TGCGCCAGCAGCCCCGGACAGGGGGCAAACAATGAGCAGTTCTTC. It yields the protein CASSPGQGANNEQFF.

J is TRBJ1-2 and V is TRBV12-3 or TRBV12-4; D perhaps matches TRBD1 (6 bases). The CDR3 is 16 amino acids. Trimming removed 6 bases at V and 0 bases at J, with 17 bases between. The CDR3 region is CASSPSNRVANYGYTF. CDR3 sequence (DNA): TGTGCCAGCAGCCCCTCGAACAGGGTAGCTAACTATGGCTACACCTTC.

The gene calls are TRBV24-1 and TRBJ2-7; D unresolved. In germline, CDR1 is KGHDR, CDR2 SFDVKD. The CDR3 is made up of 13 amino acids. Deletions cut 3 bases from V and 5 bases from J, with 10 bases between. CDR3 in DNA: TGTGCCACCAGTGATCGGCAAGGCGACGAGCAGTACTTC. Encoded protein: CATSDRQGDEQYF.

The V and J genes are TRBV2 and TRBJ2-3, with D possibly being TRBD1 or TRBD2 (5 bases each). V shed 9 bases and J shed 1 base, with 5 bases lying between them. The CDR3 length is 11 residues. Germline CDR1 reads SNHLY; CDR2 reads FYNNEI. CDR3 bases: TGTGCCAGGGGGGGCACAGATACGCAGTATTTT. Protein: CARGGTDTQYF.

CDR3 in amino acids: CASSLGLVADTQYF. In nucleotides, the CDR3 is TGTGCCAGCAGCTTAGGACTAGTTGCAGATACGCAGTATTTT. The chain recombines TRBV7-2 with TRBJ2-3, with a possible D match to TRBD2 (6 bases). CDR3 length: 14 amino acids. Trimming took 1 base from V and 4 from J, leaving 9 bases between them. CDR1 is SGHTA, CDR2 FQGNSA, per germline.

The chain combines TRBV28 with TRBJ2-2; TRBD2 is a possible D gene (6 bases). Germline CDR1 and CDR2: MDHEN and SYDVKM. With 6 bases removed from V and 4 bases from J, the gap between germline ends came to 12 bases. CDR3 length equals 14 residues. Written as DNA, the CDR3 is TGTGCCAGCAGAACGGGAGCCGCCACCGGGGAGCTGTTTTTT. Translated, it gives CASRTGAATGELFF.